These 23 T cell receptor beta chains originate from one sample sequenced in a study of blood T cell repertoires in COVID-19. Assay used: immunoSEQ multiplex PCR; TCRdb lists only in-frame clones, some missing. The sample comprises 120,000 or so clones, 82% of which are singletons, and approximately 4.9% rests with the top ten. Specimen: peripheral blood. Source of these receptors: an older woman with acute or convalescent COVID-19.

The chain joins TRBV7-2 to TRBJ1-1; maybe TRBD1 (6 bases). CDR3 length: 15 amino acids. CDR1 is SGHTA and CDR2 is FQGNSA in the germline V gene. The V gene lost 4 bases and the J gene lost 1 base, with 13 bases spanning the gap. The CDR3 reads CASSSQPGQNTEAFF. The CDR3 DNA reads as TGTGCCAGCAGCTCCCAGCCGGGACAGAACACTGAAGCTTTCTTT. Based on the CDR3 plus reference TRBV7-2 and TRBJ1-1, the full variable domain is GAGVSQSPSNKVTEKGKDVELRCDPISGHTALYWYRQSLGQGLEFLIYFQGNSAPDKSGLPSDRFSAERTGGSVSTLTIQRTQQEDSAVYLCASSSQPGQNTEAFFGQGTRLTVV.

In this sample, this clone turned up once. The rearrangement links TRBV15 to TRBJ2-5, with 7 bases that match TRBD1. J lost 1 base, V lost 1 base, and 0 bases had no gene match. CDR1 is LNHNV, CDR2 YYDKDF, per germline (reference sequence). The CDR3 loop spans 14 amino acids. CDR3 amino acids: CATSRGQGQETQYF. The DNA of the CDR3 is TGTGCCACCAGCAGAGGACAGGGCCAAGAGACCCAGTACTTC.

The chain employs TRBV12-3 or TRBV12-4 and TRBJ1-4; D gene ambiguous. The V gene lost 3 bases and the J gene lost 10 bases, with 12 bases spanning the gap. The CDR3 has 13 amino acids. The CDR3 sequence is CASSLNGEGKLFF. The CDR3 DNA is TGTGCCAGCAGTTTGAATGGGGAGGGAAAACTGTTTTTT.

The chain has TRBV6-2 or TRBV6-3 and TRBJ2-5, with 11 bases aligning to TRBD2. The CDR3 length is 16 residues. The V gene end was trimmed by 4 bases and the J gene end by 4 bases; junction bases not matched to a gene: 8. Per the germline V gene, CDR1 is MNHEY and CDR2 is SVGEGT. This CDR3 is CASSFSGGAFGETQYF. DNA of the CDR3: TGTGCCAGCAGTTTTAGCGGGGGGGCGTTCGGAGAGACCCAGTACTTC.

The CDR3 here is CASSESGGGALEQYF. Written as DNA, the CDR3 is TGTGCCAGCAGTGAATCAGGCGGGGGGGCCCTCGAGCAGTACTTC. The rearrangement links TRBV6-1 to TRBJ2-7, with 9 bases aligning to TRBD2. V was pared by 2 bases and J by 6 bases, with 8 bases of the junction left unmatched. The CDR3 contains 15 residues. Germline V gene sequence: CDR1 MNHNS, CDR2 SASEGT.

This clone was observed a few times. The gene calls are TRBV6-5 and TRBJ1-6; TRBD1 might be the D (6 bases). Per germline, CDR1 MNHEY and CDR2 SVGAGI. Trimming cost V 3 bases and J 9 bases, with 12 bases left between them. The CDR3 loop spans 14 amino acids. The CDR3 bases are TGTGCCAGCAGTTATTTACAGGGCGCTTCACCCCTCCACTTT. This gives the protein CASSYLQGASPLHF.

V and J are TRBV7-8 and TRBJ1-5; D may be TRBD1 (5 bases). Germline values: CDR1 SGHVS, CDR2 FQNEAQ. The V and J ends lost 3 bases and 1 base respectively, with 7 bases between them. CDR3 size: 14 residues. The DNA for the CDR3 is TGTGCCAGCAGCTTCGACAGCAGCAATCAGCCCCAGCATTTT. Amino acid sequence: CASSFDSSNQPQHF.

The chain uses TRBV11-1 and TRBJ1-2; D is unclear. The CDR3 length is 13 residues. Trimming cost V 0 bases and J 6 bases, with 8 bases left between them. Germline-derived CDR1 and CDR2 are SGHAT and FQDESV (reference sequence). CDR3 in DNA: TGTGCCAGCAGCTTAGCCAGGTTCGATGGCTACACCTTC. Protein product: CASSLARFDGYTF.

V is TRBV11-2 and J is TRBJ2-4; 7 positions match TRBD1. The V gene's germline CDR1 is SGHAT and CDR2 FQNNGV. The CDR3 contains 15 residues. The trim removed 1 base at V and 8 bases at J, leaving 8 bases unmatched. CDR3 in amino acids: CASSLGQGSFHIQYF. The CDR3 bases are TGTGCCAGCAGCTTAGGACAGGGTAGTTTTCACATTCAGTACTTC. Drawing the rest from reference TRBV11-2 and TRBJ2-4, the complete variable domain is EAGVAQSPRYKIIEKRQSVAFWCNPISGHATLYWYQQILGQGPKLLIQFQNNGVVDDSQLPKDRFSAERLKGVDSTLKIQPAKLEDSAVYLCASSLGQGSFHIQYFGAGTRLSVL.

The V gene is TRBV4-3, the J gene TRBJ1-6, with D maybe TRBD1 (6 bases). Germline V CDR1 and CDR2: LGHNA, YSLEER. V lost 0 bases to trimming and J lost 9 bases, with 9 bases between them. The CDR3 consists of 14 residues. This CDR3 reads CASSQDQGSSPLHF. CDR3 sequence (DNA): TGCGCCAGCAGCCAAGATCAGGGGAGTTCACCCCTCCACTTT.

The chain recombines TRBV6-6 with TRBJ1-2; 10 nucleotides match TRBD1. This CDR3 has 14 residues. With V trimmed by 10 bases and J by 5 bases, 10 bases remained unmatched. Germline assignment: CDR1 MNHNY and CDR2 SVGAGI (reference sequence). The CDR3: CATRGQGRLYGYTF. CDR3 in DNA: TGTGCCACCCGGGGACAGGGGCGTCTTTATGGCTACACCTTC.

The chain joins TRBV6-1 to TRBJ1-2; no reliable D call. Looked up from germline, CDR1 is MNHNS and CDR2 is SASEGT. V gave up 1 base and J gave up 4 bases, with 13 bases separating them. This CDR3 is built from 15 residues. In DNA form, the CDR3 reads TGTGCCAGCAGTGAAGGTGGACGAGCGGTCTATGGCTACACCTTC. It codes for CASSEGGRAVYGYTF.

The CDR3: CASSLFGNVYGYTF. CDR3 nucleotides: TGTGCCAGCAGTTTATTTGGCAATGTTTATGGCTACACCTTC. The gene calls are TRBV28 and TRBJ1-2; D gene ambiguous. The V end was cut by 1 base, the J end by 5 bases, with 11 bases between. The CDR3 sequence is 14 residues long. Germline values: CDR1 MDHEN, CDR2 SYDVKM.

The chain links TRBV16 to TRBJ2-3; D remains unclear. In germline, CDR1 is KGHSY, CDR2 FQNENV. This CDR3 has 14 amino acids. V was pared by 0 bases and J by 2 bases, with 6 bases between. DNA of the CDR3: TGTGCCAGCAGCCAATCTCAGGACACAGATACGCAGTATTTT. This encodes CASSQSQDTDTQYF.

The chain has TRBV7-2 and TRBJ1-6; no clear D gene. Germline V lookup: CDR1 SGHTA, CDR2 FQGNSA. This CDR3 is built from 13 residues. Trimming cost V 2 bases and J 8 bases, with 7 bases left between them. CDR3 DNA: TGTGCCAGCAGCTTATTTCGCGATTCACCCCTCCACTTT. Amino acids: CASSLFRDSPLHF.

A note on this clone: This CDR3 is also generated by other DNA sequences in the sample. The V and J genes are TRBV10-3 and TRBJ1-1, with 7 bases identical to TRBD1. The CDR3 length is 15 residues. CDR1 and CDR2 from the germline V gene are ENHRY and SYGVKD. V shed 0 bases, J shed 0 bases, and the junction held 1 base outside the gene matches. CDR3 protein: CAISESTGVNTEAFF. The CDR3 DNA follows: TGTGCCATCAGTGAGTCAACAGGGGTGAACACTGAAGCTTTCTTT.

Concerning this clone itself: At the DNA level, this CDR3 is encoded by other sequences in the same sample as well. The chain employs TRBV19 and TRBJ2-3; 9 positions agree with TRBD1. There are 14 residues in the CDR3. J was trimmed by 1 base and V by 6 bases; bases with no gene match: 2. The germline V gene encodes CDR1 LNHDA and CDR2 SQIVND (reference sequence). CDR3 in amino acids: CASRDRGRTDTQYF. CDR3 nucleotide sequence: TGTGCCAGTAGGGACAGGGGACGCACAGATACGCAGTATTTT.

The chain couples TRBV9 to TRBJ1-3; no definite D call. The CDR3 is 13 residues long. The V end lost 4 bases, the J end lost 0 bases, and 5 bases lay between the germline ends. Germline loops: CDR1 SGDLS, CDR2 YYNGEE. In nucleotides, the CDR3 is TGTGCCAGCAGCCAGTTCTCTGGAAACACCATATATTTT. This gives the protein CASSQFSGNTIYF.

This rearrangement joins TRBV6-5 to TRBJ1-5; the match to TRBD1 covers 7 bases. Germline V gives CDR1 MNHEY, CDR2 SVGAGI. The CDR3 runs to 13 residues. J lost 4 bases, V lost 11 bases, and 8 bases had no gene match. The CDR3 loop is CAVRAGGNQPQHF. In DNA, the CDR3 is TGTGCCGTAAGGGCAGGGGGAAATCAGCCCCAGCATTTT.

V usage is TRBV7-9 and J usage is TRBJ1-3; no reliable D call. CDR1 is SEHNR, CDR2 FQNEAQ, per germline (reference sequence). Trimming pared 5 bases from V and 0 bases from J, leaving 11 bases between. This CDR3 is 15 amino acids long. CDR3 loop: CASSLGEVSGNTIYF. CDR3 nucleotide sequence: TGTGCCAGCAGCCTAGGCGAGGTCTCTGGAAACACCATATATTTT.

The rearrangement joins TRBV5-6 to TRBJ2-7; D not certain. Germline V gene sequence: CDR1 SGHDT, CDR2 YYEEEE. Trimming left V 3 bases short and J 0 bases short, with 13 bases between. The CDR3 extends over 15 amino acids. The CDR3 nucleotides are TGTGCCAGCAGCTCTCGGCGTTGGAGCTCCTACGAGCAGTACTTC. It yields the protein CASSSRRWSSYEQYF.

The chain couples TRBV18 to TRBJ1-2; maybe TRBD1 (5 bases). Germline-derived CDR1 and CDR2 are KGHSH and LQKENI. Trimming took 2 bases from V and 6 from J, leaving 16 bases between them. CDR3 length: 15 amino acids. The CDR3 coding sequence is TGTGCCAGCTCACCAGGTCGGCGGCAGGGCGATGGCTACACCTTC. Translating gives CASSPGRRQGDGYTF.

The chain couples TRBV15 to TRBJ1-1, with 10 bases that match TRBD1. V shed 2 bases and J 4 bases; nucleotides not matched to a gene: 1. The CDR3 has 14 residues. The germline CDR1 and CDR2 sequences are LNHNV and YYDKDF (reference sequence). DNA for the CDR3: TGTGCCACCAGCAGATGGACAGGGGGCACTGAAGCTTTCTTT. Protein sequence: CATSRWTGGTEAFF.